These 25 T cell receptor beta chains were all obtained from the same sample, sequenced in a study of control samples from healthy donors and cancer patients. Sequenced by immunoSEQ multiplex PCR; TCRdb stores in-frame clones only, minus some. In the table there are some 71,000 clones, around nine tenths of which are singletons. Specimen: PBMCs. The receptors shown here come from a woman aged 50 to 60 with colorectal cancer.

This clone was counted once. This chain links TRBV4-2 with TRBJ2-1; TRBD2 matches at 8 bases. CDR1 is LGHNA and CDR2 is YNFKEQ in the germline V gene. The CDR3 consists of 14 residues. The ends lost 0 bases at V and 10 bases at J; junction bases unmatched: 5. The DNA for the CDR3 is TGTGCCAGCAGCCAAGAGAATAGCGGGATCGAGCAGTTCTTC. Protein sequence: CASSQENSGIEQFF.

CDR3 nucleotide sequence: TGCGCCAGCAGCTTGGCGGGGAGGGGCCATAACACCGGGGAGCTGTTTTTT. This codes for CASSLAGRGHNTGELFF. The chain has TRBV5-1 and TRBJ2-2; 7 nucleotides agree with TRBD2. Germline trimming cut 0 bases from V and 2 bases from J; bases unmatched to any gene: 7. The CDR3 is 17 amino acids. In germline, CDR1 is SGHRS, CDR2 YFSETQ.

The rearrangement uses TRBV28 and TRBJ1-5, with no clear D. The germline gives CDR1 MDHEN, CDR2 SYDVKM. The V gene lost 6 bases and the J gene lost 2 bases, with 14 bases spanning the gap. This CDR3 has 15 amino acids. The CDR3 region has the DNA TGTGCCAGCAGCCCATGGAGAGAGGGCAATCAGCCCCAGCATTTT. This codes for CASSPWREGNQPQHF.

The V gene is TRBV18, the J gene TRBJ2-7; TRBD1 matches 7 bases. Trimming cost V 5 bases and J 5 bases; bases outside gene matches: 3. CDR3 length: 12 residues. Germline lookup yields CDR1 KGHSH and CDR2 LQKENI. The CDR3 DNA is TGTGCCAGCTCATCGACAGGGAACGAGCAGTACTTC. Translating gives CASSSTGNEQYF. The full variable domain, with the rest looked up from reference TRBV18 and TRBJ2-7, is NAGVMQNPRHLVRRRGQEARLRCSPMKGHSHVYWYRQLPEEGLKFMVYLQKENIIDESGMPKERFSAEFPKEGPSILRIQQVVRGDSAAYFCASSSTGNEQYFGPGTRLTVT.

The V call is TRBV27, the J call TRBJ2-2; tentative D call: TRBD2 (5 bases). CDR3 size: 16 residues. V was shortened by 1 base and J by 0 bases, with 9 bases between the two germline ends. The V gene's germline CDR1 is MNHEY and CDR2 SMNVEV (reference sequence). In DNA form, the CDR3 reads TGTGCCAGCAGTTTATTGGGGAGAACGAACACCGGGGAGCTGTTTTTT. This codes for CASSLLGRTNTGELFF.

This clone was detected only once. The genes are TRBV7-3 and TRBJ1-1, with a possible D match to TRBD1 (5 bases). There are 16 residues in the CDR3. Deletions cut 5 bases from V and 3 bases from J, with 19 bases between. Germline-derived CDR1 and CDR2 are SGHTA and FQGTGA. For the CDR3, the DNA is TGTGCCAGCAGCCCCTCGGAGGTTGGGACTCACACTGAAGCTTTCTTT. It codes for CASSPSEVGTHTEAFF.

The rearrangement uses TRBV5-1 and TRBJ2-6, with D perhaps TRBD1 (6 bases). Per germline, CDR1 SGHRS and CDR2 YFSETQ. V was clipped by 3 bases and J by 0 bases, with 22 bases between them. The CDR3 contains 20 residues. Here the CDR3 reads CASSSNTGTHDRSGANVLTF. CDR3 sequence (DNA): TGCGCCAGCAGCTCCAACACCGGGACACACGATCGCTCTGGGGCCAACGTCCTGACTTTC.

The genes are TRBV7-8 and TRBJ2-7; 7 bases map to TRBD2. V lost 5 bases and J lost 3; bases outside the gene matches: 7. There are 14 residues in the CDR3. Germline V gene lookup returns CDR1 SGHVS and CDR2 FQNEAQ. CDR3 in amino acids: CASSGAGRGYEQYF. The CDR3 DNA sequence: TGTGCCAGCAGCGGAGCGGGAAGGGGCTACGAGCAGTACTTC. Full variable domain (rest looked up from reference TRBV7-8 and TRBJ2-7): GAGVSQSPRYKVAKRGQDVALRCDPISGHVSLFWYQQALGQGPEFLTYFQNEAQLDKSGLPSDRFFAERPEGSVSTLKIQRTQQEDSAVYLCASSGAGRGYEQYFGPGTRLTVT.

This chain joins TRBV12-3 or TRBV12-4 and TRBJ2-5, with D possibly TRBD2 on 5 matching bases. V shed 5 bases and J shed 0 bases, with 7 bases lying between them. There are 13 residues in the CDR3. This CDR3 reads CASSIGDQETQYF. The DNA for the CDR3 is TGTGCCAGCAGTATCGGGGACCAAGAGACCCAGTACTTC.

The chain carries TRBV5-6 and TRBJ2-1, with D unclear. This CDR3 is built from 16 residues. The germline V gene encodes CDR1 SGHDT and CDR2 YYEEEE. The V end was cut by 1 base, the J end by 2 bases, with 13 bases between. This chain's CDR3 is CASSLYRGRTYNEQFF. Here the CDR3 DNA reads TGTGCCAGCAGCTTGTACCGAGGACGGACCTACAATGAGCAGTTCTTC. Full variable domain (remainder filled in from reference TRBV5-6 and TRBJ2-1): DAGVTQSPTHLIKTRGQQVTLRCSPKSGHDTVSWYQQALGQGPQFIFQYYEEEERQRGNFPDRFSGHQFPNYSSELNVNALLLGDSALYLCASSLYRGRTYNEQFFGPGTRLTVL.

The chain joins TRBV7-6 to TRBJ2-7; TRBD1 is a possible D gene (6 bases). Germline loops: CDR1 SGHVS, CDR2 FNYEAQ. This CDR3 is 16 amino acids long. Trimming removed 5 bases at V and 3 bases at J, with 20 bases between. The CDR3 sequence: CASSTYKQGSVYEQYF. In DNA, the CDR3 is TGTGCCAGCAGCACCTACAAACAGGGTTCTGTCTACGAGCAGTACTTC.

J is TRBJ1-3 and V is TRBV7-6; no clear D gene. The CDR3 sequence is 16 residues long. Germline V CDR1 and CDR2: SGHVS, FNYEAQ. V lost 1 base and J lost 4, with 14 bases in between. The CDR3 sequence: CASSLVGPRVGNTIYF. In nucleotides, the CDR3 is TGTGCCAGCAGCTTAGTTGGGCCAAGGGTCGGAAACACCATATATTTT.

This clone is a singleton in its sample. The chain has TRBV3-1 (or the pseudogene TRBV3-2) and TRBJ2-1, with TRBD2 matching over 7 bases. The CDR3 runs to 14 residues. Losses at the gene ends were 0 bases for V and 6 bases for J; bases not matched to a gene: 2. Germline V gene data show CDR1 as LGHDT and CDR2 as YNNKEL (reference sequence). The CDR3, as DNA: TGTGCCAGCAGCCAAGAGGGACTATCCAATGAGCAGTTCTTC. Translation gives CASSQEGLSNEQFF.

This chain joins TRBV5-1 and TRBJ2-7, with TRBD1 as a possible D gene (6 bases). V gave up 7 bases and J gave up 5 bases, with 22 bases separating them. CDR3 length: 15 residues. Germline V gives CDR1 SGHRS, CDR2 YFSETQ. The CDR3 is CASGIALTGGNEQYF. Written as DNA, the CDR3 is TGCGCCAGCGGGATCGCCTTGACAGGTGGCAACGAGCAGTACTTC.

This chain joins TRBV28 and TRBJ2-7; either TRBD1 or TRBD2 may supply D (5 bases each). V was clipped by 5 bases and J by 5 bases, with 19 bases between them. The germline V gene has CDR1 MDHEN and CDR2 SYDVKM. CDR3 size: 15 residues. The DNA of the CDR3 is TGTGCCAGCAGTACCCCCTCCTCACCGGGACACGAGCAGTACTTC. Translation: CASSTPSSPGHEQYF.

This clone is categorized as medium-sized (0.01 to 0.1%). V usage is TRBV9 and J usage is TRBJ2-2; 8 bases are a match to TRBD2. The CDR3 has 15 residues. V gave up 0 bases and J gave up 5 bases; unmatched junction bases: 3. Germline assignment: CDR1 SGDLS and CDR2 YYNGEE. The CDR3: CASSVAGTSTGELFF. CDR3 in DNA: TGTGCCAGCAGCGTAGCCGGGACTAGTACCGGGGAGCTGTTTTTT.

V is TRBV28 and J is TRBJ1-2; 7 bases fit TRBD1. The CDR3 consists of 15 residues. The V gene end was trimmed by 3 bases and the J gene end by 5 bases; junction bases not matched to a gene: 9. Germline CDR1 is MDHEN and CDR2 is SYDVKM. The CDR3 spells CASSFPTDRAYGYTF. The CDR3 DNA sequence: TGTGCCAGCAGTTTCCCAACCGACAGGGCTTATGGCTACACCTTC.

The chain recombines TRBV4-1 with TRBJ2-1, with D maybe TRBD1 (5 bases). Germline CDR1 is MGHRA and CDR2 is YSYEKL. This CDR3 has 17 residues. V was clipped by 2 bases and J by 0 bases, with 14 bases between them. Here the CDR3 reads CASSQYPTESSYNEQFF. As DNA, the CDR3 is TGCGCCAGCAGCCAATATCCGACAGAGTCCTCCTACAATGAGCAGTTCTTC.

The CDR3 DNA follows: TGTGCCATCAGTGATCAGCCAAACCTAGAGACCCAGTACTTC. Its translation is CAISDQPNLETQYF. The genes are TRBV10-3 and TRBJ2-5; D not certain. This CDR3 is 14 amino acids long. Trimming shortened V by 3 bases and J by 4 bases, and 12 bases separated the two germline ends. Germline CDR1 is ENHRY and CDR2 is SYGVKD.

The chain links TRBV6-6 to TRBJ1-2; 8 bases are a match to TRBD1. CDR1 and CDR2 (germline): MNHNY, SVGAGI (reference sequence). The CDR3 extends over 12 amino acids. With 5 bases clipped from V and 8 bases from J, the junction kept 4 bases outside the gene matches. CDR3 sequence (DNA): TGTGCCAGCAGTACGACAGGGGAGGGCTACACCTTC. Amino acids: CASSTTGEGYTF.

The V call is TRBV19, the J call TRBJ1-5, with D possibly matching TRBD1 (5 bases). Trimming removed 3 bases from V and 5 bases from J, with 11 bases in between. The CDR3 totals 14 residues. CDR1 LNHDA and CDR2 SQIVND come from the germline V gene (reference sequence). In nucleotides, the CDR3 is TGTGCCAGTAGTATGAAGCAGGGCGATCAGCCCCAGCATTTT. The encoded protein is CASSMKQGDQPQHF.

The chain has TRBV7-3 and TRBJ2-5, with 9 nucleotides matching TRBD2. CDR1 and CDR2 from the germline V gene are SGHTA and FQGTGA. V was pared by 5 bases and J by 4 bases, with 5 bases of the junction left unmatched. CDR3 length: 14 residues. Here the CDR3 reads CASSPLAGVETQYF. For the CDR3, the DNA is TGTGCCAGCAGCCCCTTAGCGGGAGTAGAGACCCAGTACTTC.

V gene TRBV7-9 combines with J gene TRBJ1-1; a weak D match, TRBD1 (6 bases). V was trimmed by 1 base and J by 0 bases, leaving 12 bases between them. The CDR3 runs 16 residues. The germline gives CDR1 SEHNR, CDR2 FQNEAQ (reference sequence). The chain's CDR3 is CASSLGGALLNTEAFF. The CDR3 bases are TGTGCCAGCAGCTTAGGGGGGGCCCTTTTGAACACTGAAGCTTTCTTT.

This sequence joins TRBV13 and TRBJ1-5; D unresolved. CDR1 and CDR2 from the germline V gene are PRHDT and FYEKMQ (reference sequence). This CDR3 has 15 residues. V was trimmed by 4 bases and J by 0 bases, leaving 10 bases between them. CDR3 sequence (DNA): TGTGCCAGCAGCTCTCGAAGTGATAGCAATCAGCCCCAGCATTTT. Protein sequence: CASSSRSDSNQPQHF.

The rearrangement joins TRBV30 to TRBJ2-2, with TRBD2 identical over 9 bases. Trimming cost V 3 bases and J 7 bases; bases outside gene matches: 9. This CDR3 has 15 amino acids. Germline values: CDR1 GTSNPN, CDR2 SVGIG (reference sequence). This CDR3 reads CAWREAGGQGGELFF. The DNA of the CDR3 is TGTGCCTGGAGAGAAGCGGGAGGCCAAGGCGGGGAGCTGTTTTTT.